This passage covers 21 T cell receptor beta chains from one sample sequenced in a study of CD8+ T cells in alopecia areata. Treatment: oral pan-JAK inhibitor, 5-10 mg twice daily. cDNA serving as the sequencing template came from extracted, reverse transcribed RNA. Profiling relied on immunoSEQ multiplex PCR, and the TCRdb table lists in-frame clones only, not all of them. Of over 100,000 clones in the sample, around 53% were seen once. The source was CD8+ T cells sorted from blood, collected at week 24, from a patient treated with tofacitinib. Receptors originate from a human donor with alopecia areata.

V is TRBV7-2 and J is TRBJ1-3; a possible D gene is TRBD1 (5 bases). In germline, CDR1 is SGHTA, CDR2 FQGNSA. V dropped 1 base and J dropped 2 bases, with 12 bases sitting between them. CDR3 length equals 16 residues. The CDR3 loop reads CASSLGWRGTGNTIYF. Written as DNA, the CDR3 is TGTGCCAGCAGCTTAGGGTGGAGGGGCACTGGAAACACCATATATTTT.

V gene TRBV6-4 combines with J gene TRBJ1-5; weak D call: TRBD1 (5 bases). Trimming removed 9 bases from V and 2 bases from J, with 20 bases in between. The CDR3 sequence is 16 residues long. Germline CDR1 and CDR2: MRHNA and SNTAGT. The CDR3 DNA is TGTGCCAGAGGGACCAGGAGGGAGATACGCAATCAGCCCCAGCATTTT. Translating gives CARGTRREIRNQPQHF.

The J gene is TRBJ2-1, the V gene TRBV27; 7 nucleotides line up with TRBD2. CDR3 length equals 15 residues. The J segment lost 3 bases and the V segment lost 3 bases, leaving 5 bases of the junction unmatched. Germline CDR1 is MNHEY and CDR2 is SMNVEV (reference sequence). CDR3 residues: CASSFPGGYYNEQFF. CDR3 sequence (DNA): TGTGCCAGCAGTTTCCCGGGGGGATACTACAATGAGCAGTTCTTC.

V and J are TRBV27 and TRBJ1-1; D uncertain. Germline V gene sequence: CDR1 MNHEY, CDR2 SMNVEV (reference sequence). The ends were cut back, 4 bases at V and 3 bases at J, with 12 bases in the middle. The CDR3 covers 14 residues. CDR3 residues: CASSWAGIDTEAFF. In DNA form, the CDR3 reads TGTGCCAGCAGTTGGGCAGGTATTGACACTGAAGCTTTCTTT.

The genes are TRBV5-6 and TRBJ2-1; 8 bases are a match to TRBD2. The V and J ends lost 4 bases and 4 bases, in that order; junction bases with no gene match: 7. Per the germline V gene, CDR1 is SGHDT and CDR2 is YYEEEE. This CDR3 is built from 15 residues. CDR3 nucleotide sequence: TGTGCCAGCAGCACTACTAGCGGCCTATACAATGAGCAGTTCTTC. Its translation is CASSTTSGLYNEQFF. Looking up the rest from reference TRBV5-6 and TRBJ2-1 gives the full variable domain: DAGVTQSPTHLIKTRGQQVTLRCSPKSGHDTVSWYQQALGQGPQFIFQYYEEEERQRGNFPDRFSGHQFPNYSSELNVNALLLGDSALYLCASSTTSGLYNEQFFGPGTRLTVL.

This chain connects TRBV5-6 to TRBJ1-1; D uncertain. Germline CDR1 and CDR2: SGHDT and YYEEEE. V lost 3 bases and J lost 4, with 7 bases in between. The CDR3 is 12 residues long. CDR3 sequence reads: CASSSVGTEAFF. The DNA for the CDR3 is TGTGCCAGCAGCTCAGTTGGCACTGAAGCTTTCTTT.

This clone turned up a few times. The CDR3 spells CASSVAASTDTQYF. The CDR3 DNA reads as TGTGCCAGCAGTGTAGCGGCTAGCACAGATACGCAGTATTTT. The V and J genes are TRBV6-5 and TRBJ2-3; D possibly corresponds to TRBD2 (6 bases). This CDR3 spans 14 amino acids. The germline V and J ends were trimmed by 5 bases and 0 bases, with 9 bases remaining between them. In germline, CDR1 is MNHEY, CDR2 SVGAGI.

The rearrangement joins TRBV29-1 to TRBJ2-3; TRBD1 agrees at 8 bases. V gave up 5 bases and J gave up 3 bases; unmatched junction bases: 7. CDR1 is SQVTM and CDR2 is ANQGSEA in the germline V gene. This CDR3 is 14 amino acids long. The CDR3 sequence is CSVPLDRVTDTQYF. CDR3 nucleotides: TGCAGCGTTCCACTGGACAGGGTGACAGATACGCAGTATTTT.

J is TRBJ2-2 and V is TRBV5-1; either TRBD1 or TRBD2 may fit D (5 bases each). The CDR3 extends over 14 amino acids. Germline V gene lookup returns CDR1 SGHRS and CDR2 YFSETQ. V lost 7 bases and J lost 6, with 16 bases in between. The CDR3 reads CASEGTALPGELFF. CDR3 nucleotide sequence: TGCGCCAGCGAAGGGACGGCTTTACCCGGGGAGCTGTTTTTT.

This chain connects TRBV27 to TRBJ2-3; no clear D gene. Germline V CDR1 and CDR2: MNHEY, SMNVEV (reference sequence). The CDR3 totals 13 residues. The V end was cut by 4 bases, the J end by 1 base, with 6 bases between. The CDR3 loop is CASSYRGTDTQYF. CDR3 bases: TGTGCCAGCAGTTATCGGGGCACAGATACGCAGTATTTT.

The rearrangement uses TRBV25-1 and TRBJ2-4; D ambiguous. The CDR3 length is 11 residues. Looked up from germline, CDR1 is MGHDK and CDR2 is SYGVNS. V lost 4 bases and J lost 7, with 5 bases in between. The CDR3 sequence: CASSVRNIQYF. The CDR3 DNA is TGTGCCAGCAGTGTGCGGAACATTCAGTACTTC.

The chain links TRBV5-6 to TRBJ1-1, with D maybe TRBD1 (5 bases). Deletions cut 1 base from V and 7 bases from J, with 8 bases between. This CDR3 spans 12 amino acids. From germline, CDR1 is SGHDT and CDR2 YYEEEE. The CDR3 DNA is TGTGCCAGCAGCTTGTTGGGGGGTGAAGCTTTCTTT. It specifies CASSLLGGEAFF.

This CDR3 is CASSLEITGNEQFF. DNA for the CDR3: TGTGCCAGCAGTTTAGAGATAACGGGCAATGAGCAGTTCTTC. J is TRBJ2-1 and V is TRBV27; D unclear. Germline lookup yields CDR1 MNHEY and CDR2 SMNVEV (reference sequence). V was clipped by 2 bases and J by 6 bases, with 11 bases between them. CDR3 size: 14 residues.

This clone occurred a few times. The V gene is TRBV4-1, the J gene TRBJ1-1, with TRBD1 matching over 7 bases. J gave up 4 bases and V 0 bases, and 5 bases lay outside the gene matches. Germline CDR1 is MGHRA and CDR2 is YSYEKL. This CDR3 spans 15 amino acids. The CDR3 sequence is CASSQESAGGTEAFF. The CDR3 DNA reads TGCGCCAGCAGCCAAGAATCGGCAGGGGGCACTGAAGCTTTCTTT.

This clone was detected a few times. A far more abundant clone sits one base away, making this likely a read error. The chain is built from TRBV7-6 and TRBJ2-5, with 12 positions matching TRBD2. The CDR3 runs to 15 residues. J was trimmed by 4 bases and V by 6 bases; bases with no gene match: 6. The germline V gene encodes CDR1 SGHVS and CDR2 FNYEAQ. The CDR3 reads CASSYSSGGAETQYF. As DNA, the CDR3 is TGTGCCAGCAGTTACTCTAGCGGGGGGGCAGAGACCCAGTACTTC.

The gene calls are TRBV27 and TRBJ2-2; 8 nucleotides align to TRBD1. Germline V gene sequence: CDR1 MNHEY, CDR2 SMNVEV (reference sequence). With V trimmed by 0 bases and J by 4 bases, 4 bases remained unmatched. The CDR3 consists of 16 residues. CDR3 loop: CASSLSSGTGTGELFF. As DNA, the CDR3 is TGTGCCAGCAGTTTATCGTCCGGGACAGGCACCGGGGAGCTGTTTTTT.

The V and J genes are TRBV19 and TRBJ2-1; 7 bases are a match to TRBD1. There are 13 residues in the CDR3. Germline loops: CDR1 LNHDA, CDR2 SQIVND (reference sequence). V gave up 5 bases and J gave up 9 bases; unmatched junction bases: 7. The CDR3 reads CASSYRQGGEQFF. The CDR3 DNA reads TGTGCCAGTAGTTACAGACAGGGCGGTGAGCAGTTCTTC. Using reference TRBV19 and TRBJ2-1 for the parts outside the CDR3, the full variable domain is DGGITQSPKYLFRKEGQNVTLSCEQNLNHDAMYWYRQDPGQGLRLIYYSQIVNDFQKGDIAEGYSVSREKKESFPLTVTSAQKNPTAFYLCASSYRQGGEQFFGPGTRLTVL.

V and J are TRBV29-1 and TRBJ2-3; D call uncertain. The CDR3 covers 13 residues. CDR1 is SQVTM and CDR2 is ANQGSEA in the germline V gene. With 5 bases removed from V and 3 bases from J, the gap between germline ends came to 12 bases. The CDR3 DNA is TGCAGCGTTAACAGCATCCTAACAGATACGCAGTATTTT. It is translated as CSVNSILTDTQYF.

This clone was observed a handful of times. The rearrangement links TRBV20-1 to TRBJ1-1, with no clear D. CDR1 and CDR2 (germline): DFQATT, SNEGSKA (reference sequence). This CDR3 spans 11 amino acids. V gave up 1 base and J gave up 5 bases, with 5 bases separating them. Here the CDR3 DNA reads TGCAGTGCTAGAGGAATTACTGAAGCTTTCTTT. Translating it yields CSARGITEAFF.

The chain is built from TRBV5-1 and TRBJ2-1; D is perhaps TRBD1 (5 bases). CDR1 is SGHRS and CDR2 is YFSETQ in the germline V gene. Trimming left V 4 bases short and J 0 bases short, with 23 bases between. This CDR3 comprises 19 residues. The CDR3 coding sequence is TGCGCCAGCAGCGGAGACAGTATGCAAACCCCGAGCTCCTACAATGAGCAGTTCTTC. Translated: CASSGDSMQTPSSYNEQFF.

This clone turned up a few times. The same CDR3 is also encoded by other DNA sequences in this sample. This chain uses TRBV9 with TRBJ2-7; possibly TRBD1 for D (5 bases). Trimming took off 0 bases at V and 0 bases at J, with 7 bases between the two ends. In germline, CDR1 is SGDLS, CDR2 YYNGEE. The CDR3 is 14 residues long. The CDR3, as DNA: TGTGCCAGCAGCGTAGGGGGCAGCTCCTACGAGCAGTACTTC. It codes for CASSVGGSSYEQYF.